This paragraph reports one T cell receptor beta chain. The data belong to a study of blood T cell repertoires in COVID-19. At the level of the study: The United States, Italy and Spain provided the acute and convalescent COVID-19 samples. T cells, B-cell-depleted T cells, or PBMCs provided the cDNA or gDNA that served as material.

Per germline, CDR1 LGHDT and CDR2 YNNKEL (reference sequence). V was cut by 3 bases and J by 6 bases, with 20 bases left in between. The CDR3 spans 16 residues. Original data processing: It was from reference gene primer amplification that nucleated cell counts were estimated. The repertoire was sequenced with immunoSEQ multiplex PCR; TCRdb's copy has only in-frame clones and lacks some. V, J and clone size were drawn from that table, and D and trimming were deduced from the DNA. The sample includes about 50,000 clones, roughly 90% seen only once; the top ten take more than 15%. Sequenced sample: peripheral blood. The genes are TRBV3-1 (or the pseudogene TRBV3-2) and TRBJ1-1; no clear D gene. The sequence was obtained from a human donor in a cohort sampled during active COVID-19. DNA for the CDR3: TGTGCCAGCAGCCATGGCCAGGAGGATATTAGGGCTGAAGCTTTCTTT. Amino acids: CASSHGQEDIRAEAFF.